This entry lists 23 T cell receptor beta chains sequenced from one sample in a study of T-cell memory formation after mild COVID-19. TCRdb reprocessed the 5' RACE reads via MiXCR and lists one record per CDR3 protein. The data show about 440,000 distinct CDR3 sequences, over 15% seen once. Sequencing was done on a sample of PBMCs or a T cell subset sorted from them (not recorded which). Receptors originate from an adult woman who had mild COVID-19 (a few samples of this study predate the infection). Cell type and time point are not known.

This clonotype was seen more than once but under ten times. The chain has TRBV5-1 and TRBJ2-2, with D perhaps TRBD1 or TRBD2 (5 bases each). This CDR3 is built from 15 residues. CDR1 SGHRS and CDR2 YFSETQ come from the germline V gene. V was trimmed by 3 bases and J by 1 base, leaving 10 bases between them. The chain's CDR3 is CASSSRDLNTGELFF. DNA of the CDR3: TGCGCCAGCAGCTCCCGGGACCTGAACACCGGGGAGCTGTTTTTT.

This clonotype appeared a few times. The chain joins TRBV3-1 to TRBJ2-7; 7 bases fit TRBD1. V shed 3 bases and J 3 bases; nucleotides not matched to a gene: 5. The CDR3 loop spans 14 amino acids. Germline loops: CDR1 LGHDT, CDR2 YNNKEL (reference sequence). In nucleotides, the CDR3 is TGTGCCAGCAGCCAGAGTTCAGGGGGCTACGAGCAGTACTTC. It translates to CASSQSSGGYEQYF.

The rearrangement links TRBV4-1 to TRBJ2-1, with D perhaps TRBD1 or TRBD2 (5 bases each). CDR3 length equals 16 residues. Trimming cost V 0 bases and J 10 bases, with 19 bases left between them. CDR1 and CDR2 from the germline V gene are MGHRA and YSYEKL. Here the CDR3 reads CASSQDQGTGLREQFF. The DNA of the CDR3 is TGCGCCAGCAGCCAAGATCAAGGCACAGGACTTAGGGAGCAGTTCTTC.

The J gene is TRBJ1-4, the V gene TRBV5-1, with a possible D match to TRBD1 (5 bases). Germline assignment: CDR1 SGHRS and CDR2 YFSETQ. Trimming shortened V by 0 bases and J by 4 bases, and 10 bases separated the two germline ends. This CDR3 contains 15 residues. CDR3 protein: CASSLVGRNNEKLFF. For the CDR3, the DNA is TGCGCCAGCAGCTTGGTGGGGCGAAATAATGAAAAACTGTTTTTT.

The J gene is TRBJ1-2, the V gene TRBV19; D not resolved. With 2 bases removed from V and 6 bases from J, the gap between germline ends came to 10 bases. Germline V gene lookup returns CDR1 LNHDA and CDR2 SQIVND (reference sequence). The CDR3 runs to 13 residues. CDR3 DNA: TGTGCCAGTAGTATATCCGGGATTAATGGCTACACCTTC. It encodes CASSISGINGYTF. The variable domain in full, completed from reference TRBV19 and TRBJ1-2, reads DGGITQSPKYLFRKEGQNVTLSCEQNLNHDAMYWYRQDPGQGLRLIYYSQIVNDFQKGDIAEGYSVSREKKESFPLTVTSAQKNPTAFYLCASSISGINGYTFGSGTRLTVV.

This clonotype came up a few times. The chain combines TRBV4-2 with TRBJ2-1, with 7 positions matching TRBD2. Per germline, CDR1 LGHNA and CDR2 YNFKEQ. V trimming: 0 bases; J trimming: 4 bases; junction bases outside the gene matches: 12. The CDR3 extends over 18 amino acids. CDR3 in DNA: TGTGCCAGCAGCCAAGATAGGTTTGAGCGGGGTCGGTACAATGAGCAGTTCTTC. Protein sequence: CASSQDRFERGRYNEQFF.

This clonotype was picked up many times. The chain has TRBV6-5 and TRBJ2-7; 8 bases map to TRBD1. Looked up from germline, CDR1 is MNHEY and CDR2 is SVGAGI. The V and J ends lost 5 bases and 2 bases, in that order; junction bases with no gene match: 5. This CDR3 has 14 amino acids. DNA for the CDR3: TGTGCCAGCAGTCGCGGACAGGGAACCTACGAGCAGTACTTC. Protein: CASSRGQGTYEQYF.

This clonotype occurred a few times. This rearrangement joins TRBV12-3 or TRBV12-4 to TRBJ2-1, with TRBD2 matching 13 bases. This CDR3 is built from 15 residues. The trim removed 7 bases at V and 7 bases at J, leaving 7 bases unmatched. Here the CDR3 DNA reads TGTGCCAGCATTCGGACTAGCGGGAGCTTGAATGAGCAGTTCTTC. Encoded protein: CASIRTSGSLNEQFF.

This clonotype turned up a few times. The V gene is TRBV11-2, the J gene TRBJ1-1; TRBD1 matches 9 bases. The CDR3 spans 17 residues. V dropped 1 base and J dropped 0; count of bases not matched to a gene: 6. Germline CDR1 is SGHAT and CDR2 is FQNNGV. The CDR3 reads CASSLGGTGPMNTEAFF. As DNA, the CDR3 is TGTGCCAGCAGCTTAGGGGGGACAGGGCCTATGAACACTGAAGCTTTCTTT.

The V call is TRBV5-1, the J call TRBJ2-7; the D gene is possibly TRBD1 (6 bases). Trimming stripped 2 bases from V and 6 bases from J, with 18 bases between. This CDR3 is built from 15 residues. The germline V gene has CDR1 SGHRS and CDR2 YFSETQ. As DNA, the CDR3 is TGCGCCAGCAGCTTAGGGGGAGTTGGACTCTCCGAGCAGTACTTC. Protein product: CASSLGGVGLSEQYF.

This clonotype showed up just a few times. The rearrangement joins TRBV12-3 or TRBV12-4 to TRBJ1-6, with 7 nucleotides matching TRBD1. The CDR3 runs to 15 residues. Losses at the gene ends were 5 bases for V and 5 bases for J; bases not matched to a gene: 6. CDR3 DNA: TGTGCCAGCAGTCCCGACAGGGCGCATAATTCACCCCTCCACTTT. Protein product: CASSPDRAHNSPLHF.

CDR3 sequence (DNA): TGTGCCAGCAGTTATTCCCGGAACCCCATTGCTAGCGACCACGAGCAGTACTTC. This codes for CASSYSRNPIASDHEQYF. The chain couples TRBV11-3 to TRBJ2-7; tentative D call: TRBD2 (6 bases). The ends were cut back, 6 bases at V and 5 bases at J, with 29 bases in the middle. Germline V gene lookup returns CDR1 SGHNT and CDR2 YENEEA. CDR3 size: 18 residues.

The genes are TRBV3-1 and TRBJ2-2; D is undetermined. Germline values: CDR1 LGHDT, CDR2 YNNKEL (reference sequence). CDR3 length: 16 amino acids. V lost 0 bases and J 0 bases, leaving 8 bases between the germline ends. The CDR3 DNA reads TGTGCCAGCAGCCAAGAGGTAGTGGCGAACACCGGGGAGCTGTTTTTT. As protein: CASSQEVVANTGELFF.

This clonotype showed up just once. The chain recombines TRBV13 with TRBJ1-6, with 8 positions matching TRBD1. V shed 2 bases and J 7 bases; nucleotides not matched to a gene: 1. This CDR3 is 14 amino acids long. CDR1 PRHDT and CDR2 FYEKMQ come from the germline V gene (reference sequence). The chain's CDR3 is CASSLRQGNSPLHF. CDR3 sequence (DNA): TGTGCCAGCAGCTTAAGACAGGGGAATTCACCCCTCCACTTT.

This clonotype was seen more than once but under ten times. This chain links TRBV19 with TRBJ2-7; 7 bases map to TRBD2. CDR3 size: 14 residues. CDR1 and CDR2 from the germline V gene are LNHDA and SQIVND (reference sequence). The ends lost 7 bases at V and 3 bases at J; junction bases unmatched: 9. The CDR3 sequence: CASTLGRGDYEQYF. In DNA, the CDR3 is TGTGCCAGTACCCTGGGGAGGGGAGACTACGAGCAGTACTTC.

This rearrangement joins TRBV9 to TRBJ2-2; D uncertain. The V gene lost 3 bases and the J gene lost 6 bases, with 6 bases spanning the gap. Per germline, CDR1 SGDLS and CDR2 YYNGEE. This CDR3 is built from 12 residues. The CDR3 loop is CASSGLAGELFF. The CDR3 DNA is TGTGCCAGCAGCGGACTGGCCGGGGAGCTGTTTTTT.

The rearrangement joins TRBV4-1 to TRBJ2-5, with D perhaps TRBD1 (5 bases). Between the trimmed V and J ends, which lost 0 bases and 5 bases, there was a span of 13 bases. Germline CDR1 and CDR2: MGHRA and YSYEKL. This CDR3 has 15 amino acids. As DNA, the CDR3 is TGCGCCAGCAGCCAAGAAAGTCAGGGTGAGGAGACCCAGTACTTC. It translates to CASSQESQGEETQYF.

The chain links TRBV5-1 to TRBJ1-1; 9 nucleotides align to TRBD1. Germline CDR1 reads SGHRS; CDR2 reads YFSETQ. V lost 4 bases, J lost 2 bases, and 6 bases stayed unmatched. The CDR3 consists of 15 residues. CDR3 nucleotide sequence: TGCGCCAGCAGCACGGGACAGGGAGCTAACACTGAAGCTTTCTTT. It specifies CASSTGQGANTEAFF.

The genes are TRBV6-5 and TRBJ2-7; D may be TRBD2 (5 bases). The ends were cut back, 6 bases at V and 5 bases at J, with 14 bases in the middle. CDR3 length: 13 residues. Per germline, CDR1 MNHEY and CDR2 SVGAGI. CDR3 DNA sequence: TGTGCCAGCAGCCGGGATTGGGTGGACGAGCAGTACTTC. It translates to CASSRDWVDEQYF.

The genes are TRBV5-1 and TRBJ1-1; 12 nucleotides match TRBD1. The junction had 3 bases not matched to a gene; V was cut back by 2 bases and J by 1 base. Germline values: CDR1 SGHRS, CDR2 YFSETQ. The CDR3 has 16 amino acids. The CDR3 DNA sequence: TGCGCCAGCAGCTTCGGGACAGGGGGCCAGAACACTGAAGCTTTCTTT. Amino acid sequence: CASSFGTGGQNTEAFF.

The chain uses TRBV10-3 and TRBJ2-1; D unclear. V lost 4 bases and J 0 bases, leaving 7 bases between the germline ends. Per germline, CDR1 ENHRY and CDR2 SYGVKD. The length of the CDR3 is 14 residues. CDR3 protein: CAISAEASYNEQFF. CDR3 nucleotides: TGTGCCATCAGTGCCGAGGCCTCCTACAATGAGCAGTTCTTC.

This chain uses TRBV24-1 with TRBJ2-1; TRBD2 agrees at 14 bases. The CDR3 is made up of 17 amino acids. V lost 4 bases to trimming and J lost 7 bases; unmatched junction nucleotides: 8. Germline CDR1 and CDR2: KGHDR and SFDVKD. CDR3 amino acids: CATSDLGTSGSSNEQFF. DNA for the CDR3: TGTGCCACCAGTGACCTTGGGACTAGCGGGAGCAGTAATGAGCAGTTCTTC.

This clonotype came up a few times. The CDR3 DNA reads as TGCGCCAGCAGCTCGACTGAATACAATGAGCAGTTCTTC. This translates into CASSSTEYNEQFF. The chain recombines TRBV5-1 with TRBJ2-1; no clear D. This CDR3 spans 13 amino acids. V was cut by 3 bases and J by 4 bases, with 8 bases left in between. The germline CDR1 and CDR2 sequences are SGHRS and YFSETQ.